This entry lists 23 T cell receptor beta chains sequenced from one sample in a study of Ad26.COV2.S vaccination and SARS-CoV-2 variants. TCRdb's copy holds only in-frame clones and misses some; the assay was immunoSEQ multiplex PCR. The sample records about 350,000 clones, about 90% being singletons. Sequencing used peripheral blood, obtained after recovery from COVID-19. The receptor set was obtained from a human donor who had recovered from COVID-19.

The sample holds one count of this clone. The chain has TRBV9 and TRBJ2-3; TRBD2 agrees at 10 bases. Germline CDR1 and CDR2: SGDLS and YYNGEE. The CDR3 has 17 residues. The ends lost 0 bases at V and 6 bases at J; junction bases unmatched: 10. For the CDR3, the DNA is TGTGCCAGCAGCGTAGGAAAGGCTAGCGGGGGTACGGATACGCAGTATTTT. As protein: CASSVGKASGGTDTQYF.

This clone was found once. The J gene is TRBJ1-1, the V gene TRBV3-1 (or the pseudogene TRBV3-2); no firm D call. The CDR3 runs 12 residues. V was cut by 0 bases and J by 10 bases, with 9 bases left in between. CDR1 LGHDT and CDR2 YNNKEL come from the germline V gene (reference sequence). Here the CDR3 reads CASSQDKVPAFF. CDR3 coding DNA: TGTGCCAGCAGCCAAGATAAAGTTCCAGCTTTCTTT.

The chain carries TRBV12-3 or TRBV12-4 and TRBJ1-6; D remains unclear. This CDR3 has 13 residues. V lost 8 bases and J lost 10, with 15 bases in between. The CDR3 nucleotides read TGTGCCAGCCGGGCGGGTGGTCGCTCACCCCTCCACTTT. Amino acid sequence: CASRAGGRSPLHF.

The chain links TRBV6-6 to TRBJ2-2; 8 bases fit TRBD1. The germline gives CDR1 MNHNY, CDR2 SVGAGI (reference sequence). Unmatched junction bases numbered 6, after V lost 2 bases and J lost 4 bases. This CDR3 spans 16 amino acids. CDR3: CASSYARGLGTGELFF. In DNA, the CDR3 is TGTGCCAGCAGTTACGCCAGGGGGCTTGGCACCGGGGAGCTGTTTTTT.

This chain uses TRBV19 with TRBJ1-2; D is unresolved. V gave up 5 bases and J gave up 8 bases, with 18 bases separating them. The CDR3 is 14 residues long. Germline CDR1 and CDR2: LNHDA and SQIVND (reference sequence). The CDR3 DNA sequence: TGTGCCAGTAGTCCCCCGGGAGTTGTTTTGGGCTACACCTTC. Residues: CASSPPGVVLGYTF. The whole variable domain, remainder taken from reference TRBV19 and TRBJ1-2, is DGGITQSPKYLFRKEGQNVTLSCEQNLNHDAMYWYRQDPGQGLRLIYYSQIVNDFQKGDIAEGYSVSREKKESFPLTVTSAQKNPTAFYLCASSPPGVVLGYTFGSGTRLTVV.

The rearrangement links TRBV15 to TRBJ2-7; 7 nucleotides match TRBD1. The CDR3 contains 15 residues. V shed 2 bases, J shed 4 bases, and the junction held 8 bases outside the gene matches. CDR1 is LNHNV and CDR2 is YYDKDF in the germline V gene (reference sequence). The CDR3 region has the DNA TGTGCCACCAGCAGATCGAACAGGGGACGGTACGAGCAGTACTTC. It codes for CATSRSNRGRYEQYF.

The chain is built from TRBV18 and TRBJ1-1, with TRBD1 matching over 8 bases. This CDR3 has 16 amino acids. V dropped 3 bases and J dropped 6; count of bases not matched to a gene: 12. Germline CDR1 and CDR2: KGHSH and LQKENI. CDR3 residues: CASSPPSVQGVSEAFF. The DNA of the CDR3 is TGTGCCAGCTCACCCCCGAGTGTACAGGGGGTTTCTGAAGCTTTCTTT.

The CDR3 here is CASSQDLATGELFF. As DNA, the CDR3 is TGTGCCAGCAGCCAAGATTTGGCGACCGGGGAGCTGTTTTTT. The rearrangement uses TRBV14 and TRBJ2-2; D uncertain. The CDR3 has 14 residues. Germline V gene lookup returns CDR1 SGHDN and CDR2 FVKESK. Trimming removed 0 bases from V and 5 bases from J, with 7 bases in between.

The CDR3 reads CASSPLGTIGQPQHF. The CDR3 region has the DNA TGTGCCAGCAGCCCCCTCGGGACAATTGGGCAGCCCCAGCATTTT. The chain carries TRBV6-5 and TRBJ1-5; a possible D gene is TRBD1 (6 bases). The CDR3 loop spans 15 amino acids. Trimming stripped 6 bases from V and 7 bases from J, with 19 bases between. The germline V gene has CDR1 MNHEY and CDR2 SVGAGI.

The chain joins TRBV5-4 to TRBJ1-2; possible D gene TRBD1, 5 bases. The CDR3 covers 14 residues. The germline V gene encodes CDR1 SGHNT and CDR2 YYREEE (reference sequence). Trimming left V 4 bases short and J 4 bases short, with 14 bases between. The CDR3 sequence: CASSEGSAIYGYTF. DNA for the CDR3: TGTGCCAGCAGCGAGGGGAGCGCCATCTATGGCTACACCTTC.

Comment on this clone: Other nucleotide sequences from this sample produce the same CDR3. This chain uses TRBV5-4 with TRBJ2-3; no clear D gene. V was cut by 1 base and J by 2 bases, with 2 bases left in between. CDR3 length equals 12 residues. The germline V gene encodes CDR1 SGHNT and CDR2 YYREEE (reference sequence). Here the CDR3 reads CASSLSTDTQYF. The CDR3, as DNA: TGTGCCAGCAGCTTGTCCACAGATACGCAGTATTTT.

CDR3 nucleotide sequence: TGTGCCAGCAGTTTACAGGGCTCCTATGGCTACACCTTC. It translates to CASSLQGSYGYTF. The V and J genes are TRBV12-3 or TRBV12-4 and TRBJ1-2, with TRBD1 as a possible D gene (5 bases). This CDR3 is built from 13 residues. V shed 2 bases and J shed 4 bases, with 8 bases lying between them.

CDR3 residues: CASSEDRSGEKLFF. The CDR3 DNA follows: TGTGCCAGCAGTGAGGACAGGTCGGGTGAAAAACTGTTTTTT. The V and J genes are TRBV2 and TRBJ1-4, with 7 positions matching TRBD1. This CDR3 is built from 14 residues. V shed 3 bases, J shed 7 bases, and the junction held 5 bases outside the gene matches. The germline V gene encodes CDR1 SNHLY and CDR2 FYNNEI. Drawing the rest from reference TRBV2 and TRBJ1-4, the complete variable domain is EPEVTQTPSHQVTQMGQEVILRCVPISNHLYFYWYRQILGQKVEFLVSFYNNEISEKSEIFDDQFSVERPDGSNFTLKIRSTKLEDSAMYFCASSEDRSGEKLFFGSGTQLSVL.

CDR3 DNA: TGTGCCAGCAGTTACTCGCCTCGGGTGGTCACTGAAGCTTTCTTT. Translation: CASSYSPRVVTEAFF. The chain is built from TRBV6-7 and TRBJ1-1, with unresolved D. TRBV6-7 is noted as an ORF with a role that remains uncertain. V was pared by 0 bases and J by 4 bases, with 12 bases between. The CDR3 extends over 15 amino acids.

The rearrangement joins TRBV29-1 to TRBJ2-1, with TRBD1 identical over 7 bases. Germline V gives CDR1 SQVTM, CDR2 ANQGSEA. The CDR3 consists of 15 residues. The J segment lost 2 bases and the V segment lost 7 bases, leaving 11 bases of the junction unmatched. The CDR3 DNA is TGCAGCGCCGAAAATATCGGGACAGCCTACAATGAGCAGTTCTTC. It is translated as CSAENIGTAYNEQFF.

V gene TRBV6-5 combines with J gene TRBJ2-7, with D maybe TRBD1 (6 bases). The CDR3 spans 15 residues. V was clipped by 6 bases and J by 4 bases, with 19 bases between them. Germline V gene sequence: CDR1 MNHEY, CDR2 SVGAGI. CDR3 in amino acids: CASSPAWGQAYEQYF. CDR3 DNA sequence: TGTGCCAGCAGCCCCGCTTGGGGACAAGCATACGAGCAGTACTTC.

About this clone itself: This CDR3 is also generated by other DNA sequences in the sample. The chain has TRBV12-3 or TRBV12-4 and TRBJ2-7; D call uncertain. This CDR3 comprises 13 residues. Trimming pared 1 base from V and 0 bases from J, leaving 4 bases between. This chain's CDR3 is CASSLGGSYEQYF. The DNA for the CDR3 is TGTGCCAGCAGTTTAGGGGGCTCCTACGAGCAGTACTTC.

This clone was observed a single time. The rearrangement joins TRBV27 to TRBJ1-4; the D is unclear. The CDR3 consists of 15 residues. The V and J ends lost 3 bases and 8 bases respectively, with 16 bases between them. Germline CDR1 is MNHEY and CDR2 is SMNVEV (reference sequence). The DNA for the CDR3 is TGTGCCAGCAGTTTGGGGAGGGCGGTGGGGGAAAAACTGTTTTTT. Amino acid sequence: CASSLGRAVGEKLFF.

The chain is built from TRBV4-1 and TRBJ2-7; TRBD2 matches 7 bases. Losses at the gene ends were 4 bases for V and 3 bases for J; bases not matched to a gene: 6. CDR3 length: 14 amino acids. Germline V gene data show CDR1 as MGHRA and CDR2 as YSYEKL. This CDR3 is CASSPLGGGYEQYF. CDR3 in DNA: TGCGCCAGCAGCCCCCTAGGCGGGGGCTACGAGCAGTACTTC.

This chain uses TRBV25-1 with TRBJ1-2, with a possible D match to TRBD1 (5 bases). Trimming pared 7 bases from V and 6 bases from J, leaving 18 bases between. Germline CDR1 and CDR2: MGHDK and SYGVNS. The CDR3 runs 14 residues. CDR3 sequence: CASKEEGRRNGYTF. In DNA, the CDR3 is TGTGCCAGCAAGGAGGAGGGGAGAAGGAATGGCTACACCTTC.

V usage is TRBV7-2 and J usage is TRBJ2-3; the D is unclear. Germline assignment: CDR1 SGHTA and CDR2 FQGNSA. V lost 5 bases to trimming and J lost 0 bases, with 3 bases between them. The CDR3 is 12 residues long. This chain's CDR3 is CASSASTDTQYF. Here the CDR3 DNA reads TGTGCCAGCAGCGCGAGCACAGATACGCAGTATTTT.

The rearrangement uses TRBV11-2 and TRBJ2-2; D gene uncertain. Germline V gene data show CDR1 as SGHAT and CDR2 as FQNNGV. V was shortened by 3 bases and J by 0 bases, with 5 bases between the two germline ends. The CDR3 length is 14 residues. In DNA form, the CDR3 reads TGTGCCAGCAGCTTTCCGCCGAACACCGGGGAGCTGTTTTTT. Its translation is CASSFPPNTGELFF.

The CDR3 DNA reads TGTGCCAGCAGTTACATCGGAGGGATCCCAGATACGCAGTATTTT. Amino acid sequence: CASSYIGGIPDTQYF. V and J are TRBV6-2 or TRBV6-3 and TRBJ2-3, with D possibly TRBD2 on 6 matching bases. CDR1 and CDR2 from the germline V gene are MNHEY and SVGEGT. This CDR3 has 15 amino acids. Trimming stripped 2 bases from V and 4 bases from J, with 13 bases between.